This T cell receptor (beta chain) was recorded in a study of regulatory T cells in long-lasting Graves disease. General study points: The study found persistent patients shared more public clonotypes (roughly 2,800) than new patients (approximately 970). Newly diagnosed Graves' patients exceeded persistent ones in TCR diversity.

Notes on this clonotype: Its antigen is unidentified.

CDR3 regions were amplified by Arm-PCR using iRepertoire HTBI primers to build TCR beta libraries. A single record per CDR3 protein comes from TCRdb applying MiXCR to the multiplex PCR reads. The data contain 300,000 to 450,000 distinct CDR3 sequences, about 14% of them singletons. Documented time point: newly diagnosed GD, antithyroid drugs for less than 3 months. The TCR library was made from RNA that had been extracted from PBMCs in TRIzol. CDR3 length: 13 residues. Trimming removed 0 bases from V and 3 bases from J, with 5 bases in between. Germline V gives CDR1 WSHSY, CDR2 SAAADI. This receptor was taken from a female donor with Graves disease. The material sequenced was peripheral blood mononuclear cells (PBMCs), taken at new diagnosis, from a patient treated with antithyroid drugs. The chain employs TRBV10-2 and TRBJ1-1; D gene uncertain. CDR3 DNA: TGCGCCAGCAGTGAGTCCAGGTACACTGAAGCTTTCTTT. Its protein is CASSESRYTEAFF.